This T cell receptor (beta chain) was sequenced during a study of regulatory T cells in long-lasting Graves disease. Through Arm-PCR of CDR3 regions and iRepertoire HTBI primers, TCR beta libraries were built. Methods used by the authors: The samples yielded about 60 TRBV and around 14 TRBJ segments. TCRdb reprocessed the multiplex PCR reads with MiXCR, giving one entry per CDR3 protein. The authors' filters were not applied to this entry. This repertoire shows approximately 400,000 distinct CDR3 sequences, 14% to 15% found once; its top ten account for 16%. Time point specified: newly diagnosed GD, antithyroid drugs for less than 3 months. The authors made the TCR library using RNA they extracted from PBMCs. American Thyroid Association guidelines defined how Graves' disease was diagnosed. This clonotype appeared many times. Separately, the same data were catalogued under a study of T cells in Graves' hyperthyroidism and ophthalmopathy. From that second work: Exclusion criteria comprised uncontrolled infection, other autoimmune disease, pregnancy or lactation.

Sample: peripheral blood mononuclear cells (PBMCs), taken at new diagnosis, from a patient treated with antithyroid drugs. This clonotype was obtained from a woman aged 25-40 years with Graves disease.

The CDR3 coding sequence is TGCAGTGCTAGAGACTTACTAGCGGCTAGCTCCTACAATGAGCAGTTCTTC. This codes for CSARDLLAASSYNEQFF. The chain links TRBV20-1 to TRBJ2-1, with TRBD2 matching over 8 bases. V shed 0 bases and J 0 bases; nucleotides not matched to a gene: 7. Germline CDR1 is DFQATT and CDR2 is SNEGSKA (reference sequence). CDR3 length: 17 amino acids.